This T cell receptor (beta chain) was captured by sequencing in a study of blood T cell repertoires in COVID-19. Study-wide context: Specimens from acute and convalescent COVID-19 originated in the United States, Italy and Spain. T cells, B-cell-depleted T cells, or PBMCs supplied cDNA or gDNA.

Authors' analysis steps: Amplification of reference gene primers was used by the study to estimate nucleated cell counts. Data came from immunoSEQ multiplex PCR; TCRdb stores just in-frame clones and leaves some out. V and J calls and clone size are those listed in that table; D and trimming were worked out from the DNA. The table lists 100,000 to 150,000 clones, around 89% of them singletons. In Seattle, patients joined the study during active infection and were tracked longitudinally. The CDR3 has 16 residues. CDR1 and CDR2 (germline): SGDLS, YYNGEE. Trimming pared 4 bases from V and 4 bases from J, leaving 20 bases between.

The chain joins TRBV9 to TRBJ1-1; D unclear. The specimen sequenced was peripheral blood. The receptor was derived from a man in his 60s with COVID-19, enrolled during active disease. The CDR3: CASSPRSGTALTEAFF. DNA for the CDR3: TGTGCCAGCAGCCCCAGGTCGGGAACAGCTCTCACTGAAGCTTTCTTT.